This section outlines one TCR beta chain sequence together with its context. This CDR3 spans 14 amino acids. Germline V lookup: CDR1 SGHRS, CDR2 YFSETQ. The germline V and J ends were trimmed by 4 bases and 1 base, with 11 bases remaining between them. This specimen belongs to a study of T cell responses to AZD1222 COVID-19 vaccine. Measured with immunoSEQ multiplex PCR; TCRdb has only the in-frame clones, and not every one. The sample has more than 140,000 clones, 88% seen once. This sequence originates from an adult in good health. The sequencing here drew on peripheral blood, taken on day 0 of MenACWY control vaccination. This chain connects TRBV5-1 to TRBJ1-1, with unresolved D. This chain's CDR3 is CASSPSSPNTEAFF. In DNA form, the CDR3 reads TGCGCCAGCAGCCCCAGCAGCCCGAACACTGAAGCTTTCTTT. The complete variable domain, with remaining parts taken from reference TRBV5-1 and TRBJ1-1, reads KAGVTQTPRYLIKTRGQQVTLSCSPISGHRSVSWYQQTPGQGLQFLFEYFSETQRNKGNFPGRFSGRQFSNSRSEMNVSTLELGDSALYLCASSPSSPNTEAFFGQGTRLTVV.